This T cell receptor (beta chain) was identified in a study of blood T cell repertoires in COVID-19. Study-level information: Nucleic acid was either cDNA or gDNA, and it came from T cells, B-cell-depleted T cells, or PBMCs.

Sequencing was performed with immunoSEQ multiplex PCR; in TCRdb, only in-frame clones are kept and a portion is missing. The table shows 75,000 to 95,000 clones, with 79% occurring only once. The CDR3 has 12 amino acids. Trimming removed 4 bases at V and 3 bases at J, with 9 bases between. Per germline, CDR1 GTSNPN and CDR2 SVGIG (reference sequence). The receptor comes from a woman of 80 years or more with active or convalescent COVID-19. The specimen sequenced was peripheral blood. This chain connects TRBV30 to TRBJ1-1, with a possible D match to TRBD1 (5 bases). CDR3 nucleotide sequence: TGTGCCTGGAATTGGGGGGACACTGAAGCTTTCTTT. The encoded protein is CAWNWGDTEAFF.